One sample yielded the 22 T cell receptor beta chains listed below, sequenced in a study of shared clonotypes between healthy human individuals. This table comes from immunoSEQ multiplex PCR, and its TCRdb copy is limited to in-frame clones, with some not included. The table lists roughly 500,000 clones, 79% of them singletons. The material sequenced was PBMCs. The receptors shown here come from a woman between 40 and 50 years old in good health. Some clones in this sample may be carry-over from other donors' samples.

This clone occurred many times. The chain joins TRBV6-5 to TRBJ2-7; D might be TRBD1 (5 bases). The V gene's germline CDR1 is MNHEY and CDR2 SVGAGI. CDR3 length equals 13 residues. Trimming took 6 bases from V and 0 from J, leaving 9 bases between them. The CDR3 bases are TGTGCCAGCAGGCTCGACAGCTCCTACGAGCAGTACTTC. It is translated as CASRLDSSYEQYF.

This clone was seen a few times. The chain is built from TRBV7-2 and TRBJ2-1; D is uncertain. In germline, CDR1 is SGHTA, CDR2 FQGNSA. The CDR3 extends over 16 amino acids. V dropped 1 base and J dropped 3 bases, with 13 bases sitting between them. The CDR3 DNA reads TGTGCCAGCAGCTTAGTTATATCTTGGGACTACAATGAGCAGTTCTTC. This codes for CASSLVISWDYNEQFF.

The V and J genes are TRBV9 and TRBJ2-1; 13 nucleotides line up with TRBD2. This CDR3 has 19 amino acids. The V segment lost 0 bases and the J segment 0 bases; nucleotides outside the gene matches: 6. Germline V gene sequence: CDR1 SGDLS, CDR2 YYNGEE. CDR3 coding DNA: TGTGCCAGCAGCGTAGCTGTGGGACTAGCGGGAAGCTCCTACAATGAGCAGTTCTTC. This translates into CASSVAVGLAGSSYNEQFF.

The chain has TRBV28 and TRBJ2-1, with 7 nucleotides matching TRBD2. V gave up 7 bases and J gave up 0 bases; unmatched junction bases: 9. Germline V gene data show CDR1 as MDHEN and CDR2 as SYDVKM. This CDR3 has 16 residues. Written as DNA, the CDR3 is TGTGCCAGCACTCCTCTAGCGGTAAGCTCCTACAATGAGCAGTTCTTC. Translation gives CASTPLAVSSYNEQFF.

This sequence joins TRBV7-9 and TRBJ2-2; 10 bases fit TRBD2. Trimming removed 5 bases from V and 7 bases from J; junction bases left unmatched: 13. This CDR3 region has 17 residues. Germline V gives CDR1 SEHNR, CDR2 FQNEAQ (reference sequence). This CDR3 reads CASSPRGLAGVSGELFF. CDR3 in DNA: TGTGCCAGCAGCCCAAGGGGGCTAGCGGGAGTTAGCGGGGAGCTGTTTTTT.

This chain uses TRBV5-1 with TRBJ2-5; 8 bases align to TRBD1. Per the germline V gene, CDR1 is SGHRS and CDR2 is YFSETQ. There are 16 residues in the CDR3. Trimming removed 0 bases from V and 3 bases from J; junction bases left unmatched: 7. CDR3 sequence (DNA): TGCGCCAGCAGCTTGGACAGGGGGTTTTCGGAAGAGACCCAGTACTTC. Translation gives CASSLDRGFSEETQYF.

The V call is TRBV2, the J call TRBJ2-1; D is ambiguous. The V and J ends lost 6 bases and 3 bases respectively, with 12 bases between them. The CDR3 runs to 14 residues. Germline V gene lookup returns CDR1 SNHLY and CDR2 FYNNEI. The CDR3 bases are TGTGCCAGCAGGGTTGGGTCAAACTACAATGAGCAGTTCTTC. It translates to CASRVGSNYNEQFF.

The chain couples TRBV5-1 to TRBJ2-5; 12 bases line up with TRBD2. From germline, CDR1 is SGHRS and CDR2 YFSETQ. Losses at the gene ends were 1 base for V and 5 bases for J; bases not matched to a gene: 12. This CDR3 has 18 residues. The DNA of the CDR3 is TGCGCCAGCAGCTTGCCCACCTTACTAGCGGGAGGAGGGGAGACCCAGTACTTC. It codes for CASSLPTLLAGGGETQYF.

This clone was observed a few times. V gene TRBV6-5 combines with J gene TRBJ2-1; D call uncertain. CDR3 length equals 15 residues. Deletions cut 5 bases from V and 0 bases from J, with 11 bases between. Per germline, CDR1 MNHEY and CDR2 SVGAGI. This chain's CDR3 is CASSTNFVSYNEQFF. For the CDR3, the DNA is TGTGCCAGCAGTACCAATTTCGTCTCCTACAATGAGCAGTTCTTC.

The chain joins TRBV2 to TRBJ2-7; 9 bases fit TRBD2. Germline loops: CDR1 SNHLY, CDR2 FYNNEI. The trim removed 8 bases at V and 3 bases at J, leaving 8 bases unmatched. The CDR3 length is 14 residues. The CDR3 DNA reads TGTGCCAGCGGGCTAGCGGGAAGTCACTACGAGCAGTACTTC. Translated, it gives CASGLAGSHYEQYF. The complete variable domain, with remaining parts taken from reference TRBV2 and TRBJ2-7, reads EPEVTQTPSHQVTQMGQEVILRCVPISNHLYFYWYRQILGQKVEFLVSFYNNEISEKSEIFDDQFSVERPDGSNFTLKIRSTKLEDSAMYFCASGLAGSHYEQYFGPGTRLTVT.

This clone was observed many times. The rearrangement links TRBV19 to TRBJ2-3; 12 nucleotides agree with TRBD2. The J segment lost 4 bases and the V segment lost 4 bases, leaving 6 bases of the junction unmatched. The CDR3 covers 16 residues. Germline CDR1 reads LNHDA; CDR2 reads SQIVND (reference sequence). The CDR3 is CASSNPSGRVADTQYF. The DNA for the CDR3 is TGTGCCAGTAGTAACCCTAGCGGGAGGGTGGCAGATACGCAGTATTTT. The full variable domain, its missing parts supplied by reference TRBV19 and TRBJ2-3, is DGGITQSPKYLFRKEGQNVTLSCEQNLNHDAMYWYRQDPGQGLRLIYYSQIVNDFQKGDIAEGYSVSREKKESFPLTVTSAQKNPTAFYLCASSNPSGRVADTQYFGPGTRLTVL.

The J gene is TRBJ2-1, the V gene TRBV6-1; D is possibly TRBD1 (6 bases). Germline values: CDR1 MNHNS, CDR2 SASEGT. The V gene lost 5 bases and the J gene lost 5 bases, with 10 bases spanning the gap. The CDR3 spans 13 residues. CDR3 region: CASSYRDNNEQFF. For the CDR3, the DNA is TGTGCCAGCAGTTATCGGGACAACAATGAGCAGTTCTTC.

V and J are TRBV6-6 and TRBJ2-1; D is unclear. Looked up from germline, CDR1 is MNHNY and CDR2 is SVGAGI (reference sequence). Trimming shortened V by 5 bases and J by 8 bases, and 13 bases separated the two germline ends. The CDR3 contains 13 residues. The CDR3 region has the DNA TGTGCCAGCAGTCCCCCGGGTGGGGATGAGCAGTTCTTC. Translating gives CASSPPGGDEQFF.

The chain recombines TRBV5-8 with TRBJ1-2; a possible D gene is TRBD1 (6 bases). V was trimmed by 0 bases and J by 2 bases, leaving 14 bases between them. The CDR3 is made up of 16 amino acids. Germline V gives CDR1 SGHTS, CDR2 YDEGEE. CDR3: CASSLERGRGNYGYTF. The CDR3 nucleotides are TGTGCCAGCAGCTTGGAGCGTGGCAGGGGCAACTATGGCTACACCTTC.

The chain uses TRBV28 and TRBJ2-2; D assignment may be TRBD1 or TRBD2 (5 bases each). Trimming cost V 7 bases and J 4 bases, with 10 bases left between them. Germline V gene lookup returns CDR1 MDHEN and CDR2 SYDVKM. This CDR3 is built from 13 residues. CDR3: CASTRESTGELFF. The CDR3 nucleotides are TGTGCCAGCACCAGGGAGAGCACCGGGGAGCTGTTTTTT.

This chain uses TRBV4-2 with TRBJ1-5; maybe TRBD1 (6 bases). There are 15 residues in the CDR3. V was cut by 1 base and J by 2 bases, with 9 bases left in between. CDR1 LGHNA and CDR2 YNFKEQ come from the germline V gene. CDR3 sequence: CASSQVRTGNQPQHF. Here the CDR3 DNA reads TGTGCCAGCAGCCAAGTCAGGACAGGCAATCAGCCCCAGCATTTT.

CDR3 coding DNA: TGTGCCAGCAGCCCTACGGGGAGGACTGAAGCTTTCTTT. Translating it yields CASSPTGRTEAFF. The V gene is TRBV6-5, the J gene TRBJ1-1; D not resolved. The germline V and J ends were trimmed by 6 bases and 5 bases, with 13 bases remaining between them. The CDR3 totals 13 residues. Germline CDR1 and CDR2: MNHEY and SVGAGI.

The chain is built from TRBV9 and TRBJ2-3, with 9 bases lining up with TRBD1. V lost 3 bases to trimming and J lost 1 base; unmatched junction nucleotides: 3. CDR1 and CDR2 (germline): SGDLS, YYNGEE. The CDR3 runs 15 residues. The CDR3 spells CASSAGTGRTDTQYF. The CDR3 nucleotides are TGTGCCAGCAGCGCCGGGACAGGGCGCACAGATACGCAGTATTTT.

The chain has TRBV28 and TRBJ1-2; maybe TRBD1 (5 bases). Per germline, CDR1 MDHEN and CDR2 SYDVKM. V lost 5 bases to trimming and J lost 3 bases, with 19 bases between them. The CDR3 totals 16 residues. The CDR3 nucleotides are TGTGCCAGCAGTCGCCCAAGTGCACAGGCCGACTATGGCTACACCTTC. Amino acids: CASSRPSAQADYGYTF.

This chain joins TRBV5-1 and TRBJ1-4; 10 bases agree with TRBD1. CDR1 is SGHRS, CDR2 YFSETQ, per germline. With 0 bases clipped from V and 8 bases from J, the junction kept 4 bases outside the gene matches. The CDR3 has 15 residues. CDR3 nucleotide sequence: TGCGCCAGCAGCTTGGAGACAGGGGGCCAGGAAAAACTGTTTTTT. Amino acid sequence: CASSLETGGQEKLFF.

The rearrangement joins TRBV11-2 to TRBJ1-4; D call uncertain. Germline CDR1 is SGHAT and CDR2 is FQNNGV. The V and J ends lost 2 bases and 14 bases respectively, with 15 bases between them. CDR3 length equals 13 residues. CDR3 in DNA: TGTGCCAGCAGCTTACCCGGCCTTATCGGGCTGTTTTTT. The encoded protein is CASSLPGLIGLFF.

Here the CDR3 DNA reads TGCGCCAGCAGCTACGGGACAGCACCTATCTACGAGCAGTACTTC. It translates to CASSYGTAPIYEQYF. The chain has TRBV5-1 and TRBJ2-7; 7 bases line up with TRBD1. Germline V gene sequence: CDR1 SGHRS, CDR2 YFSETQ. The V and J ends lost 3 bases and 3 bases, in that order; junction bases with no gene match: 9. CDR3 length: 15 amino acids.